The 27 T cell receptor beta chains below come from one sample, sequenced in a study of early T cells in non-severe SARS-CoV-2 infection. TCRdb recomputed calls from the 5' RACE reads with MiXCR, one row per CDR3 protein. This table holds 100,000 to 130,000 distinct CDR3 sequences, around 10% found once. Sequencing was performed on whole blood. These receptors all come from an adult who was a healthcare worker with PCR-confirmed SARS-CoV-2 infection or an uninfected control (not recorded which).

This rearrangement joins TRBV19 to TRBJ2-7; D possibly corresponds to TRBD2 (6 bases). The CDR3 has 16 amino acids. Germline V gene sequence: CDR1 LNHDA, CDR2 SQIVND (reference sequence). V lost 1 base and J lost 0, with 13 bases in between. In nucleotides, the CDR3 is TGTGCCAGTAGTATAGCTGGGACTTCCACCTCCTACGAGCAGTACTTC. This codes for CASSIAGTSTSYEQYF. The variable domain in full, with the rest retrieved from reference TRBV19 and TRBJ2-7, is DGGITQSPKYLFRKEGQNVTLSCEQNLNHDAMYWYRQDPGQGLRLIYYSQIVNDFQKGDIAEGYSVSREKKESFPLTVTSAQKNPTAFYLCASSIAGTSTSYEQYFGPGTRLTVT.

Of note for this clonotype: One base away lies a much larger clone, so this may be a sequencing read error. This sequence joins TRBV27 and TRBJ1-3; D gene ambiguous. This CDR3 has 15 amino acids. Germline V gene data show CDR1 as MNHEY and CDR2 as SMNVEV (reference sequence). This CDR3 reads CASSFDGKPGNIIYF. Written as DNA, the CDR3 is TGTGCCAGCTCCTTCGACGGAAAGCCTGGAAACATCATATATTTT.

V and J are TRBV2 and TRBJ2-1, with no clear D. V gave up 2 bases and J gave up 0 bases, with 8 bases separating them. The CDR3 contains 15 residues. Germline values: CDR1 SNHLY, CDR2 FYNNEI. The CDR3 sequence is CASSELAPSYNEQFF. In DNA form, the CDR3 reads TGTGCCAGCAGTGAATTGGCTCCCTCCTACAATGAGCAGTTCTTC. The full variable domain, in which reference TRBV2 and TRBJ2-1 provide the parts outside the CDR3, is EPEVTQTPSHQVTQMGQEVILRCVPISNHLYFYWYRQILGQKVEFLVSFYNNEISEKSEIFDDQFSVERPDGSNFTLKIRSTKLEDSAMYFCASSELAPSYNEQFFGPGTRLTVL.

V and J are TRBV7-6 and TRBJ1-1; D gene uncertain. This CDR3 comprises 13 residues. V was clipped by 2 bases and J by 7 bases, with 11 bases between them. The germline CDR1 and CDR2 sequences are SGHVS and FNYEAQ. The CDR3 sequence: CASSLHEGFEAFF. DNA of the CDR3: TGTGCCAGCAGCTTACACGAGGGTTTTGAAGCTTTCTTT.

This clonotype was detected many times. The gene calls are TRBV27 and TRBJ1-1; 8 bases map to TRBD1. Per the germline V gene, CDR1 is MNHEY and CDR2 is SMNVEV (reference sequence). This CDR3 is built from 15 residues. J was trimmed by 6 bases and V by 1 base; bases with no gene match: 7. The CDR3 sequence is CASSLWAGTGAEAFF. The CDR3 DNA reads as TGTGCCAGCAGTTTATGGGCCGGGACAGGCGCTGAAGCTTTCTTT.

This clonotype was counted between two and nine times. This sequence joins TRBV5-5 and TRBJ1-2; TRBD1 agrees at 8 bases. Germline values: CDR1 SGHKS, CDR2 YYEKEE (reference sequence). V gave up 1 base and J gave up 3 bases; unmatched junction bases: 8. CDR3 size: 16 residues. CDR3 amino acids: CASSLRQGAIDYGYTF. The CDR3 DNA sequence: TGTGCCAGCAGCTTGCGGCAGGGGGCGATTGACTATGGCTACACCTTC.

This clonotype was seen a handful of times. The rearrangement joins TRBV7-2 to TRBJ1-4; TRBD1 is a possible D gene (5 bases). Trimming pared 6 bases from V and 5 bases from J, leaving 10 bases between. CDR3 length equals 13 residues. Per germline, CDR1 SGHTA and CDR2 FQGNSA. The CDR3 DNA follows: TGTGCCAGCAGTTCGGGACCCAATGAAAAACTGTTTTTT. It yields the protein CASSSGPNEKLFF.

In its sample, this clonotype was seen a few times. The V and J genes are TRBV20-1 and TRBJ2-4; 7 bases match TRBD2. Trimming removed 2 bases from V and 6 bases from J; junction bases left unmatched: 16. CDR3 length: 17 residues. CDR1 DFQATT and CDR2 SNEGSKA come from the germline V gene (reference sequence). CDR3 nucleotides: TGCAGTGCTAGATACGCTGTCGACGGGAGGACTTCAAACATTCAGTACTTC. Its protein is CSARYAVDGRTSNIQYF.

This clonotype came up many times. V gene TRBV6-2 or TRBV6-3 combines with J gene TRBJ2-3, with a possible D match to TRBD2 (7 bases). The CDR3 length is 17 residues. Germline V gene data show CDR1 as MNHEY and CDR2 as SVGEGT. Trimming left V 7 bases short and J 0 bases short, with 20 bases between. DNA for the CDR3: TGTGCCAGCACCCTCAGATTCGGGGGGCCGAGCACAGATACGCAGTATTTT. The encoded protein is CASTLRFGGPSTDTQYF.

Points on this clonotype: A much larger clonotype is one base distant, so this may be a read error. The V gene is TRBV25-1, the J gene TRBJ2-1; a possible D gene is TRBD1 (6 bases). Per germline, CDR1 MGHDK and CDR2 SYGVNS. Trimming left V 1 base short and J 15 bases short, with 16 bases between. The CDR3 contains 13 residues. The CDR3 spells CASSESADRLRFF. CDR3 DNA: TGTGCCAGCAGTGAATCCGCGGACAGACTGCGGTTCTTC.

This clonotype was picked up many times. In DNA, the CDR3 is TGTGCCAGCAGTCCGAAAGAGCAGTACTTC. Its translation is CASSPKEQYF. The V and J genes are TRBV27 and TRBJ2-7, with D unresolved. V shed 5 bases and J shed 7 bases, with 6 bases lying between them. The CDR3 has 10 amino acids. Germline V gene lookup returns CDR1 MNHEY and CDR2 SMNVEV (reference sequence).

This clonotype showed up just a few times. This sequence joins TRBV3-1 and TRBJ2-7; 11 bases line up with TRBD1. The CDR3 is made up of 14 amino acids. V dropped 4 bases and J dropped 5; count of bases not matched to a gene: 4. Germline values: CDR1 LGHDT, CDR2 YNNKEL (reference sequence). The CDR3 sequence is CASSPRDRGNEQYF. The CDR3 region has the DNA TGTGCCAGCAGCCCACGGGACAGGGGGAACGAGCAGTACTTC.

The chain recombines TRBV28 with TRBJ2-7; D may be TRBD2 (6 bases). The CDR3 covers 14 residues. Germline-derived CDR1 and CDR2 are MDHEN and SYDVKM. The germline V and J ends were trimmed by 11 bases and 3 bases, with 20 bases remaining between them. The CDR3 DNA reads TGTGCCGCCTCCCCCGGAGGGATGCGCTACGAGCAGTACTTC. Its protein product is CAASPGGMRYEQYF.

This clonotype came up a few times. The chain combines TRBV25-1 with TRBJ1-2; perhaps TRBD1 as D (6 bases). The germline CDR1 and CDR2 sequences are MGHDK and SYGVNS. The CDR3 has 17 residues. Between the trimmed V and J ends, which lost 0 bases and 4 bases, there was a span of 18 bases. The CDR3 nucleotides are TGTGCCAGCAGTGAATATAGTGTAGGACAGCTCACCTATGGCTACACCTTC. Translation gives CASSEYSVGQLTYGYTF.

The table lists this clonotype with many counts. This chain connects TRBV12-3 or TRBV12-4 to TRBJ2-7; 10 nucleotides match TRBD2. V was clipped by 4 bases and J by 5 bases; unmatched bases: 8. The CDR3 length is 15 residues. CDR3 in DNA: TGTGCCAGCAGTTCCATAGCGGGACTAGCGAACGAGCAGTACTTC. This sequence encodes CASSSIAGLANEQYF.

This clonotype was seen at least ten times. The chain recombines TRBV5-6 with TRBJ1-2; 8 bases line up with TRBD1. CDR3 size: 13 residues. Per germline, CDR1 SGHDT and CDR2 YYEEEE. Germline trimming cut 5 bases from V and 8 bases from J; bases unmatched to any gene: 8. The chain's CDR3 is CASSPTGAEGYTF. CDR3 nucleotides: TGTGCCAGCAGTCCGACAGGGGCCGAGGGCTACACCTTC.

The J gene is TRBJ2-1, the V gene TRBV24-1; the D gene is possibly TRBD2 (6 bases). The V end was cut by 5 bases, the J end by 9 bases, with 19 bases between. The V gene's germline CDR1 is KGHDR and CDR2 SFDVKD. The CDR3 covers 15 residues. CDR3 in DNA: TGTGCCACCAGTGTCGCTAGCGCCCCATGGGGTGAGCAGTTCTTC. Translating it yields CATSVASAPWGEQFF.

CDR3 loop: CASSVEPGLTEAFF. The CDR3 DNA follows: TGTGCCAGCAGCGTAGAGCCAGGGTTAACTGAAGCTTTCTTT. J is TRBJ1-1 and V is TRBV9; perhaps TRBD1 as D (5 bases). The CDR3 has 14 amino acids. The germline V gene has CDR1 SGDLS and CDR2 YYNGEE. The germline V and J ends were trimmed by 0 bases and 5 bases, with 11 bases remaining between them. Full variable domain (rest looked up from reference TRBV9 and TRBJ1-1): DSGVTQTPKHLITATGQRVTLRCSPRSGDLSVYWYQQSLDQGLQFLIQYYNGEERAKGNILERFSAQQFPDLHSELNLSSLELGDSALYFCASSVEPGLTEAFFGQGTRLTVV.

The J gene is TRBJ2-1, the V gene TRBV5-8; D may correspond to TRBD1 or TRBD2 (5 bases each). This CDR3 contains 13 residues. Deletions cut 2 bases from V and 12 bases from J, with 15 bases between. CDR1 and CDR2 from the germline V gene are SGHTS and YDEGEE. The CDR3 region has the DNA TGTGCCAGCAGCTTCGAGGGACCCCCCTCGCAGTTCTTC. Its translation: CASSFEGPPSQFF. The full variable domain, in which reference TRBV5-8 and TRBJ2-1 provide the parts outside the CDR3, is EAGVTQSPTHLIKTRGQQATLRCSPISGHTSVYWYQQALGLGLQFLLWYDEGEERNRGNFPPRFSGRQFPNYSSELNVNALELEDSALYLCASSFEGPPSQFFGPGTRLTVL.

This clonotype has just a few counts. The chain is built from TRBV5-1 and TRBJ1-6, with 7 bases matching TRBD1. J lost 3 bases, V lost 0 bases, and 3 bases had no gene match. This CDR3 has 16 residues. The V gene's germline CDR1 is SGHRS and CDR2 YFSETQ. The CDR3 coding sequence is TGCGCCAGCAGCTTGGATAGGACAGGCTATAATTCACCCCTCCACTTT. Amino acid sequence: CASSLDRTGYNSPLHF.

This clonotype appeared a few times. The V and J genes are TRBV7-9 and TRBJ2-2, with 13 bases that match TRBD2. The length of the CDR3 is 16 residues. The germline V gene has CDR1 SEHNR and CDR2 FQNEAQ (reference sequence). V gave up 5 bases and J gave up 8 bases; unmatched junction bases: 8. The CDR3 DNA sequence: TGTGCCAGCAGCCCCAGGACTAGCGGGAGAAGGGGGGAGCTGTTTTTT. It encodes CASSPRTSGRRGELFF.

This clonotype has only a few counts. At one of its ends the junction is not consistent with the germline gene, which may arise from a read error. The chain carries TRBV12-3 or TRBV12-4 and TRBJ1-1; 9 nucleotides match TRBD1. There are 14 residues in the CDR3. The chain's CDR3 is CASRTGGGSTEAFF. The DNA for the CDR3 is TGTGCCAGCAGAACAGGGGGCGGGAGCACTGAAGCTTTTTTT.

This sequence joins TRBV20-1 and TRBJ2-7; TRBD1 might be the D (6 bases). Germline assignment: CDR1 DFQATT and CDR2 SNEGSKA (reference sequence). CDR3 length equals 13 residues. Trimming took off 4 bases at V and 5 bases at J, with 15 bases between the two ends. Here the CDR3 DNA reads TGCAGTGCTACCCAGGGGTTCGGCCACGAGCAGTACTTC. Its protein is CSATQGFGHEQYF.

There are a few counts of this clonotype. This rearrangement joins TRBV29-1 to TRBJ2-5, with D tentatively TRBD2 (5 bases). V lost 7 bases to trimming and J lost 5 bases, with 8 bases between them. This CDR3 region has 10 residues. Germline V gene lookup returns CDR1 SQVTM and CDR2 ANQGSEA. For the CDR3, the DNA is TGCAGCGCCGGGGAGGAGACCCAGTACTTC. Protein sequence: CSAGEETQYF.

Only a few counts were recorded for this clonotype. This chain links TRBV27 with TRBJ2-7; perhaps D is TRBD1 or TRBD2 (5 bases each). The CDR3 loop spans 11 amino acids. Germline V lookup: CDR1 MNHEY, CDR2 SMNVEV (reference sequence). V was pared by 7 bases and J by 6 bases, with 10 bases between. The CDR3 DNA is TGTGCCAGCATGGGGGTTACCGAGCAGTACTTC. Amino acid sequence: CASMGVTEQYF.

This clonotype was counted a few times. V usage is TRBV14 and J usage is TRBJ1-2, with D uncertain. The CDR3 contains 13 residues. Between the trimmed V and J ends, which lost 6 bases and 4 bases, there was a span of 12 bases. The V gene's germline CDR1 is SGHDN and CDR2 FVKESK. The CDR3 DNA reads TGTGCCAGCAGTGGCCGTTACTCCTATGGCTACACCTTC. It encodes CASSGRYSYGYTF.

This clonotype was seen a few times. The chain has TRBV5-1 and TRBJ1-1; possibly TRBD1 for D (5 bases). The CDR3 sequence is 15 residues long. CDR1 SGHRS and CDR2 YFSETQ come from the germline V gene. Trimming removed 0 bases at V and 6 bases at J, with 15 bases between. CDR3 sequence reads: CASSLGVAGSAEAFF. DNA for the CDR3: TGCGCCAGCAGCTTGGGAGTGGCAGGGTCGGCTGAAGCTTTCTTT.